The 28 T cell receptor beta chains presented below share a single source sample, sequenced in a study of blood T cells in healthy people across ages. Together with a sample-barcoded 5' primer, a J-beta primer mix was included in a second PCR lasting about 6 to 12 cycles. TCRdb reprocessed the 5' RACE reads via MiXCR and lists one record per CDR3 protein. This sample has some 1,500,000 distinct CDR3 sequences; around 40% occur once, and the top ten carry about 4%. The sequencing input was blood. These receptors were collected from a woman between 18 and 30 years old in good health.

This chain links TRBV10-1 with TRBJ2-2; D perhaps matches TRBD2 (5 bases). The CDR3 is 13 residues long. Per the germline V gene, CDR1 is WNHNN and CDR2 is SYGVQD (reference sequence). V was clipped by 5 bases and J by 6 bases, with 10 bases between them. In DNA, the CDR3 is TGCGCCAGCAGTTACGAGAGGGCCGGGGAGCTGTTTTTT. Its protein product is CASSYERAGELFF.

The count of this clonotype is one. The chain recombines TRBV21-1 with TRBJ1-2. TRBV21-1 constitutes a pseudogene. The CDR3 is 14 residues long. Here the CDR3 reads CASSKRAGPIGYTF. The CDR3 bases are TGTGCCAGCAGCAAAAGGGCAGGGCCAATTGGCTACACCTTC.

The gene calls are TRBV4-2 and TRBJ1-5, with D possibly matching TRBD1 (5 bases). Germline values: CDR1 LGHNA, CDR2 YNFKEQ. The V and J ends lost 0 bases and 7 bases respectively, with 10 bases between them. This CDR3 comprises 14 residues. The CDR3 spells CASSQEGLEQPQHF. In DNA form, the CDR3 reads TGTGCCAGCAGCCAAGAGGGGCTGGAGCAGCCCCAGCATTTT.

Points on this clonotype: A junction boundary mismatches the germline segment, possibly from a read error. The genes are TRBV6-2 or TRBV6-3 and TRBJ2-5; weak D call: TRBD2 (6 bases). Per germline, CDR1 MNHEY and CDR2 SVGEGT. This CDR3 is built from 15 residues. CDR3 amino acids: CASGYSSGSGETQYF. CDR3 sequence (DNA): TGTGCCAGCGGTTACTCATCAGGAAGCGGGGAGACCCAGTACTTC.

This chain joins TRBV28 and TRBJ2-3, with D possibly being TRBD2 (6 bases). The CDR3 has 15 amino acids. V lost 2 bases and J 4 bases, leaving 13 bases between the germline ends. Germline lookup yields CDR1 MDHEN and CDR2 SYDVKM. This CDR3 is CASSLGGILSDTQYF. Here the CDR3 DNA reads TGTGCCAGCAGTTTAGGCGGGATACTCTCAGATACGCAGTATTTT.

Comment on this clonotype: The junction departs from germline at one end; a sequencing error may be responsible. The chain employs TRBV5-1 and TRBJ2-3, with D perhaps TRBD1 or TRBD2 (5 bases each). CDR1 is SGHRS and CDR2 is YFSETQ in the germline V gene. The CDR3 spans 16 residues. CDR3 amino acids: CASSLGTRPTTATQYF. The CDR3 coding sequence is TGCGCCAGCAGCTTGGGGACTCGCCCGACGACAGCTACGCAGTATTTT.

The V call is TRBV3-1, the J call TRBJ1-6; 7 bases agree with TRBD1. From germline, CDR1 is LGHDT and CDR2 YNNKEL (reference sequence). The CDR3 runs to 14 residues. The V segment lost 4 bases and the J segment 9 bases; nucleotides outside the gene matches: 6. The CDR3: CASSLGRGRSPLHF. CDR3 DNA: TGTGCCAGCAGCCTCGGGAGGGGGCGTTCACCCCTCCACTTT.

This clonotype was recorded a few times. This rearrangement joins TRBV12-3 or TRBV12-4 to TRBJ1-4; D call uncertain. Trimming cost V 5 bases and J 7 bases, with 11 bases left between them. The CDR3 contains 13 residues. CDR3 in amino acids: CASSPTQTEKLFF. For the CDR3, the DNA is TGTGCCAGCAGTCCTACGCAGACTGAAAAACTGTTTTTT.

J is TRBJ2-7 and V is TRBV2; TRBD2 is a possible D gene (5 bases). The CDR3 has 12 residues. Germline loops: CDR1 SNHLY, CDR2 FYNNEI. The CDR3 DNA reads as TGTGGAGGGCACTATTCGCACGGCGAGCAGTACTTC. It yields the protein CGGHYSHGEQYF. The complete variable domain, with remaining parts taken from reference TRBV2 and TRBJ2-7, reads EPEVTQTPSHQVTQMGQEVILRCVPISNHLYFYWYRQILGQKVEFLVSFYNNEISEKSEIFDDQFSVERPDGSNFTLKIRSTKLEDSAMYFCGGHYSHGEQYFGPGTRLTVT.

The chain links TRBV7-2 to TRBJ1-2; D unresolved. The CDR3 is made up of 14 amino acids. V was pared by 4 bases and J by 4 bases, with 13 bases between. CDR1 is SGHTA, CDR2 FQGNSA, per germline. CDR3 DNA sequence: TGTGCCAGCAGCTCCCTTGGGCCACGCTATGGCTACACCTTC. This encodes CASSSLGPRYGYTF.

This chain uses TRBV18 with TRBJ1-4; D possibly corresponds to TRBD1 (6 bases). The V end lost 1 base, the J end lost 4 bases, and 13 bases lay between the germline ends. The germline CDR1 and CDR2 sequences are KGHSH and LQKENI. The CDR3 contains 16 residues. CDR3 region: CASSPLLTGNNEKLFF. DNA of the CDR3: TGTGCCAGCTCACCACTCTTAACAGGGAATAATGAAAAACTGTTTTTT. The full variable domain, with the rest looked up from reference TRBV18 and TRBJ1-4, is NAGVMQNPRHLVRRRGQEARLRCSPMKGHSHVYWYRQLPEEGLKFMVYLQKENIIDESGMPKERFSAEFPKEGPSILRIQQVVRGDSAAYFCASSPLLTGNNEKLFFGSGTQLSVL.

The chain uses TRBV12-3 or TRBV12-4 and TRBJ2-7, with 11 bases identical to TRBD2. This CDR3 region has 14 residues. J was trimmed by 7 bases and V by 2 bases; bases with no gene match: 4. CDR3 protein: CASSLLTSGTEQYF. The CDR3 DNA follows: TGTGCCAGCAGTTTATTGACTAGCGGGACAGAGCAGTACTTC.

This clonotype has only a few counts. V gene TRBV29-1 combines with J gene TRBJ2-1; D is unclear. V was cut by 5 bases and J by 0 bases, with 8 bases left in between. The CDR3 contains 13 residues. The germline V gene has CDR1 SQVTM and CDR2 ANQGSEA. The CDR3 bases are TGCAGCGTTTGCCTGATCTCCTACAATGAGCAGTTCTTC. Its protein is CSVCLISYNEQFF.

The chain links TRBV5-6 to TRBJ2-1; 7 nucleotides match TRBD1. The CDR3 sequence is 15 residues long. The J segment lost 4 bases and the V segment lost 1 base, leaving 5 bases of the junction unmatched. Germline V gives CDR1 SGHDT, CDR2 YYEEEE. The CDR3 loop reads CASSLTGVFYNEQFF. In DNA form, the CDR3 reads TGTGCCAGCAGCTTGACAGGGGTTTTTTACAATGAGCAGTTCTTC. The variable domain in full, completed from reference TRBV5-6 and TRBJ2-1, reads DAGVTQSPTHLIKTRGQQVTLRCSPKSGHDTVSWYQQALGQGPQFIFQYYEEEERQRGNFPDRFSGHQFPNYSSELNVNALLLGDSALYLCASSLTGVFYNEQFFGPGTRLTVL.

V and J are TRBV5-1 and TRBJ2-7, with a possible D match to TRBD2 (6 bases). Germline CDR1 SGHRS, CDR2 YFSETQ. This CDR3 comprises 13 residues. The V and J ends lost 6 bases and 2 bases respectively, with 12 bases between them. The CDR3 DNA follows: TGCGCCAGCAAGGCGGGGTTCACCTACGAGCAGTACTTC. The encoded protein is CASKAGFTYEQYF.

This clonotype was counted a single time. The rearrangement links TRBV28 to TRBJ1-4; 7 bases map to TRBD1. Losses at the gene ends were 5 bases for V and 8 bases for J; bases not matched to a gene: 8. The CDR3 totals 14 residues. Germline lookup yields CDR1 MDHEN and CDR2 SYDVKM. The CDR3 nucleotides are TGTGCCAGCAGTCCACCAGGGGGGCGGGAAAAACTGTTTTTT. Its protein product is CASSPPGGREKLFF.

The chain carries TRBV20-1 and TRBJ2-1, with D perhaps matching TRBD1 (5 bases). The J call is in doubt because the DNA end fits TRBJ2-7 better. The germline CDR1 and CDR2 sequences are DFQATT and SNEGSKA (reference sequence). This CDR3 has 11 residues. The DNA for the CDR3 is TGCAGCCCCGACAGCTACAATGAGCAGTACTTC. Encoded protein: CSPDSYNEQYF.

The V and J genes are TRBV6-5 and TRBJ1-1; a possible D gene is TRBD1 (5 bases). This CDR3 has 14 residues. The germline CDR1 and CDR2 sequences are MNHEY and SVGAGI. V lost 6 bases and J lost 3, with 14 bases in between. CDR3 sequence reads: CASRVSREHTEAFF. The DNA for the CDR3 is TGTGCCAGCAGGGTCTCCAGGGAACACACTGAAGCTTTCTTT.

A few counts support this clonotype. The chain carries TRBV20-1 and TRBJ2-4; 8 bases align to TRBD2. J lost 0 bases, V lost 5 bases, and 6 bases had no gene match. CDR3 size: 15 residues. Per germline, CDR1 DFQATT and CDR2 SNEGSKA (reference sequence). The CDR3 sequence is CSALSGAVAKNIQYF. The CDR3 DNA reads as TGCAGTGCTCTTAGCGGGGCGGTAGCCAAAAACATTCAGTACTTC.

The chain links TRBV11-2 to TRBJ1-1; D may be TRBD1 (5 bases). Germline-derived CDR1 and CDR2 are SGHAT and FQNNGV. V lost 1 base to trimming and J lost 11 bases, with 17 bases between them. The CDR3 has 14 residues. CDR3 loop: CASSLVGRDLRAFF. CDR3 coding DNA: TGTGCCAGCAGCTTAGTCGGCAGGGATTTGAGGGCTTTCTTT.

The V and J genes are TRBV4-1 and TRBJ2-1; TRBD2 aligns across 8 bases. The CDR3 runs to 16 residues. The junction had 3 bases not matched to a gene; V was cut back by 1 base and J by 1 base. Germline CDR1 MGHRA, CDR2 YSYEKL. CDR3 coding DNA: TGCGCCAGCAGCCAAGGACCTAGCGGGTCCTACAATGAGCAGTTCTTC. This gives the protein CASSQGPSGSYNEQFF.

The V call is TRBV4-2, the J call TRBJ2-1, with 10 positions matching TRBD2. The CDR3 is made up of 17 amino acids. The V and J ends lost 0 bases and 8 bases, in that order; junction bases with no gene match: 10. Germline assignment: CDR1 LGHNA and CDR2 YNFKEQ. This CDR3 reads CASSQDTALAGVDEQFF. CDR3 sequence (DNA): TGTGCCAGCAGCCAAGATACCGCCCTAGCGGGAGTAGATGAGCAGTTCTTC.

With respect to this clonotype: A read error is possible here, since a much larger clone lies one base away. J is TRBJ2-3 and V is TRBV7-2; D ambiguous. The CDR3 sequence is 12 residues long. The germline V gene has CDR1 SGHTA and CDR2 FQGNSA. V lost 0 bases and J 9 bases, leaving 7 bases between the germline ends. CDR3 in DNA: TGTGCCAGCAGCTTAGCGCAAAAGACGCAGTATTTT. Translating gives CASSLAQKTQYF.

Note on this clonotype: A read error is possible here, since a much larger clone lies one base away. The chain combines TRBV7-2 with TRBJ2-1; D remains unclear. The CDR3 totals 14 residues. From germline, CDR1 is SGHTA and CDR2 FQGNSA. The V end was cut by 1 base, the J end by 13 bases, with 17 bases between. The CDR3 sequence: CASSLGWRQETQFF. CDR3 bases: TGTGCCAGCAGCTTAGGATGGCGGCAAGAGACCCAGTTCTTC.

The chain combines TRBV27 with TRBJ1-2; D not certain. Looked up from germline, CDR1 is MNHEY and CDR2 is SMNVEV (reference sequence). This CDR3 contains 14 residues. Trimming stripped 5 bases from V and 4 bases from J, with 14 bases between. CDR3 sequence (DNA): TGTGCCAGCAGTGTGAAGGGAATCGGCTATGGCTACACCTTC. This sequence encodes CASSVKGIGYGYTF.

The CDR3 reads CASRGTGPSFYEQYF. The CDR3 DNA is TGTGCCAGCAGGGGTACAGGGCCTTCTTTCTACGAGCAGTACTTC. The gene calls are TRBV7-2 and TRBJ2-5; D may be TRBD1 (6 bases). The J call is doubtful: the DNA matches TRBJ2-7 better. Germline V gene data show CDR1 as SGHTA and CDR2 as FQGNSA. The CDR3 spans 15 residues.

V is TRBV6-2 or TRBV6-3 and J is TRBJ2-1, with D unclear. The CDR3 is made up of 11 amino acids. The V gene lost 6 bases and the J gene lost 8 bases, with 8 bases spanning the gap. The V gene's germline CDR1 is MNHEY and CDR2 SVGEGT. DNA of the CDR3: TGTGCCAGCAGCAACGGGCATGAGCAGTTCTTC. Its protein product is CASSNGHEQFF.

The genes are TRBV6-1 and TRBJ2-3; D remains unclear. Germline V gene sequence: CDR1 MNHNS, CDR2 SASEGT. V lost 7 bases to trimming and J lost 3 bases, with 20 bases between them. CDR3 length equals 16 residues. The CDR3 nucleotides are TGTGCCAGCAACCTCATCGCCGGACGAGGAACAGATACGCAGTATTTT. Protein sequence: CASNLIAGRGTDTQYF.